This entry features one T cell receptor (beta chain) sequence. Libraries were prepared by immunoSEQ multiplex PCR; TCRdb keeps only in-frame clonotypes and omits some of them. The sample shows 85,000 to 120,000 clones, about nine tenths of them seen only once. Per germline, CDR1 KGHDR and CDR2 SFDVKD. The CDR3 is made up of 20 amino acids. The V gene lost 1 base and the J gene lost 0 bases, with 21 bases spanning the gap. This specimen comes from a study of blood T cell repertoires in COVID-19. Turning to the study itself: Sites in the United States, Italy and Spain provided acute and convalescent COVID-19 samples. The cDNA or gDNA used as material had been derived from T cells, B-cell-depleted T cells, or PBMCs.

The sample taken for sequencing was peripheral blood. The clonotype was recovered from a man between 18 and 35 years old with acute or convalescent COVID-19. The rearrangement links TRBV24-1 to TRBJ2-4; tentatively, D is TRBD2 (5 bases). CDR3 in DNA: TGTGCCACCAGTGATTTTGTTATTGGACGGGAAGAAAGAGCCAAAAACATTCAGTACTTC. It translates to CATSDFVIGREERAKNIQYF.